What follows are 15 T cell receptor beta chains derived from one specimen sequenced in a study of shared clonotypes between healthy human individuals. Assay used: immunoSEQ multiplex PCR; TCRdb lists only in-frame clones, some missing. In the table there are around 980,000 clones, approximately 80% of which are singletons. Specimen: memory CD4+ T cells from PBMCs. Subset: CD45RA-negative fraction. These receptor sequences come from a young man in good health. Some clones in this sample may be carry-over from other donors' samples.

The gene calls are TRBV29-1 and TRBJ2-1, with 12 bases lining up with TRBD2. V shed 4 bases, J shed 1 base, and the junction held 8 bases outside the gene matches. Germline CDR1 and CDR2: SQVTM and ANQGSEA. The CDR3 sequence is 17 residues long. The DNA of the CDR3 is TGCAGCGTTGGAGCTAGCGGGAGGGGGACGTCCTACAATGAGCAGTTCTTC. Amino acid sequence: CSVGASGRGTSYNEQFF.

Turning to this clone: Other nucleotide sequences from this sample produce the same CDR3. The chain couples TRBV9 to TRBJ2-6, with a possible D match to TRBD1 (5 bases). Germline V CDR1 and CDR2: SGDLS, YYNGEE. With 3 bases removed from V and 1 base from J, the gap between germline ends came to 5 bases. The CDR3 length is 14 residues. The CDR3 region is CASSGQSGANVLTF. The CDR3 DNA is TGTGCCAGCAGCGGACAGTCTGGGGCCAACGTCCTGACTTTC.

The chain combines TRBV28 with TRBJ1-1; the D is unclear. The CDR3 totals 14 residues. V was pared by 5 bases and J by 4 bases, with 14 bases between. CDR1 MDHEN and CDR2 SYDVKM come from the germline V gene. The CDR3 nucleotides read TGTGCCAGCAGTCAAATAAGGTGGGGCACTGAAGCTTTCTTT. Its protein product is CASSQIRWGTEAFF.

J is TRBJ2-2 and V is TRBV11-2; the D gene is possibly TRBD2 (6 bases). Germline V CDR1 and CDR2: SGHAT, FQNNGV. V was shortened by 3 bases and J by 0 bases, with 11 bases between the two germline ends. This CDR3 has 16 amino acids. The CDR3 is CASSLRTITNTGELFF. As DNA, the CDR3 is TGTGCCAGCAGCTTGCGGACTATAACGAACACCGGGGAGCTGTTTTTT.

A single count supports this clone. The gene calls are TRBV11-3 and TRBJ2-1, with D uncertain. The germline gives CDR1 SGHNT, CDR2 YENEEA. V gave up 1 base and J gave up 12 bases, with 13 bases separating them. This CDR3 region has 13 residues. CDR3 region: CASSLGDDRWQFF. As DNA, the CDR3 is TGTGCCAGCAGCTTAGGTGACGATAGGTGGCAGTTCTTC.

This clone was detected only a few times. Other DNA variants within this sample encode the same CDR3. The chain joins TRBV7-3 to TRBJ2-3, with D perhaps TRBD2 (6 bases). The V and J ends lost 5 bases and 6 bases respectively, with 15 bases between them. This CDR3 comprises 14 residues. CDR1 is SGHTA and CDR2 is FQGTGA in the germline V gene. The CDR3 sequence is CASSLGTSSDTQYF. The CDR3 DNA follows: TGTGCCAGCAGCCTCGGGACTTCTTCGGATACGCAGTATTTT.

This clone showed up just a few times. This chain joins TRBV7-8 and TRBJ1-2; D unclear. Germline V CDR1 and CDR2: SGHVS, FQNEAQ. V was trimmed by 6 bases and J by 2 bases, leaving 13 bases between them. The CDR3 sequence is 14 residues long. CDR3 in DNA: TGTGCCAGCAGTGTTTTCGGCGGAAACTATGGCTACACCTTC. As protein: CASSVFGGNYGYTF.

The chain is built from TRBV5-8 and TRBJ2-1; D is unclear. The CDR3 is 18 residues long. V was trimmed by 3 bases and J by 0 bases, leaving 19 bases between them. CDR1 is SGHTS and CDR2 is YDEGEE in the germline V gene. This CDR3 reads CASSSLGKVLSSYNEQFF. The DNA of the CDR3 is TGTGCCAGCAGCTCCCTGGGAAAGGTCCTTAGCTCCTACAATGAGCAGTTCTTC.

This rearrangement joins TRBV6-1 to TRBJ2-5; tentatively, D is TRBD1 or TRBD2 (7 bases each). This CDR3 comprises 14 residues. Trimming pared 7 bases from V and 5 bases from J, leaving 17 bases between. Germline CDR1 is MNHNS and CDR2 is SASEGT. The CDR3 DNA sequence: TGTGCCAGCACCCAGGGGGGGAGTGCGGAGACCCAGTACTTC. Translation: CASTQGGSAETQYF.

This clone came up a few times. The chain has TRBV6-1 and TRBJ1-5; the D is unclear. This CDR3 has 13 amino acids. Trimming took off 8 bases at V and 0 bases at J, with 8 bases between the two ends. CDR1 and CDR2 from the germline V gene are MNHNS and SASEGT. For the CDR3, the DNA is TGTGCCAGCGGGCAGGTTAGCAATCAGCCCCAGCATTTT. This codes for CASGQVSNQPQHF.

This clone was seen a single time. The chain recombines TRBV18 with TRBJ2-2, with a tentative D call TRBD1 (6 bases). In germline, CDR1 is KGHSH, CDR2 LQKENI. V gave up 2 bases and J gave up 3 bases, with 10 bases separating them. The CDR3 spans 15 residues. The DNA for the CDR3 is TGTGCCAGCTCACCATTCGGGACACACACCGGGGAGCTGTTTTTT. Its translation: CASSPFGTHTGELFF. The whole variable domain, filled in from reference TRBV18 and TRBJ2-2, reads NAGVMQNPRHLVRRRGQEARLRCSPMKGHSHVYWYRQLPEEGLKFMVYLQKENIIDESGMPKERFSAEFPKEGPSILRIQQVVRGDSAAYFCASSPFGTHTGELFFGEGSRLTVL.

This chain uses TRBV15 with TRBJ1-2; D remains ambiguous. The CDR3 extends over 15 amino acids. V dropped 1 base and J dropped 4 bases, with 13 bases sitting between them. Germline assignment: CDR1 LNHNV and CDR2 YYDKDF (reference sequence). The CDR3 is CATSRAGSEGYGYTF. The DNA for the CDR3 is TGTGCCACCAGCAGAGCCGGGAGTGAGGGCTATGGCTACACCTTC.

The chain is built from TRBV5-6 and TRBJ1-2; the D is unclear. Trimming pared 1 base from V and 4 bases from J, leaving 8 bases between. Per germline, CDR1 SGHDT and CDR2 YYEEEE. This CDR3 contains 13 residues. CDR3 loop: CASSLYTAYGYTF. The CDR3 DNA sequence: TGTGCCAGCAGCTTGTACACAGCCTATGGCTACACCTTC.

This clone turned up a few times. The chain joins TRBV29-1 to TRBJ1-1; D gene uncertain. Per germline, CDR1 SQVTM and CDR2 ANQGSEA. Trimming removed 6 bases at V and 0 bases at J, with 11 bases between. This CDR3 contains 13 residues. The CDR3 sequence: CSVSTALNTEAFF. The CDR3 nucleotides are TGCAGCGTATCAACGGCCCTGAACACTGAAGCTTTCTTT.

This clone has only a few counts. The chain combines TRBV20-1 with TRBJ1-1, with TRBD1 matching 7 bases. The CDR3 spans 11 residues. Trimming cost V 5 bases and J 8 bases; bases outside gene matches: 5. The germline V gene has CDR1 DFQATT and CDR2 SNEGSKA (reference sequence). CDR3 in amino acids: CSALRQGEAFF. The CDR3 DNA reads as TGCAGTGCTCTACGACAGGGAGAAGCTTTCTTT.